These T cell receptor beta chains were read from a single sample in a study of identical twins. TCRdb itself ran the 5' RACE reads through MiXCR, one entry per CDR3 protein. The sample lists more than 1.5 million distinct CDR3 sequences; less than 35% were seen once. Material for sequencing was cord blood. The source is a newborn girl in good health. The CDR3 runs from the conserved cysteine through the conserved F or W. The listing skips clone size in some rows; elsewhere it reads once, few, many or a size class.

TRBV3-1	TRBJ2-4	.	CASSLPGRGVENIQYF
TRBV6-5	TRBJ2-7	few	CASSNTIPTGEDEQYF
TRBV5-1	TRBJ2-3	few	CASSWWDREADTQYF
TRBV28	TRBJ1-5	.	CASSLWRGTNQPQHF
TRBV7-9	TRBJ2-3	.	CASSLFRTDTQDF
TRBV4-2	TRBJ2-2	.	CASSQELPGLASAGELFF
TRBV5-1	TRBJ2-7	few	CASRFTAGAHYEQYF
TRBV4-2	TRBJ2-1	few	CASSPKVAGEYNEQFF
TRBV20-1	TRBJ2-3	.	CSASSLDNPPHTDTQYF
TRBV3-1	TRBJ2-5	few	CASSQDAPRGGQETQYF
TRBV12-3/TRBV12-4	TRBJ2-7	.	CVSRGTSGPSYEQYF
TRBV20-1	TRBJ1-1	.	CSASRESAEAFF
TRBV5-6	TRBJ1-4	few	CASSSYRQSTNEKLFF
TRBV5-1	TRBJ2-1	.	CASRQRLGNNEQFF
TRBV20-1	TRBJ1-4	few	CSAPAGIPATNEKLFF
TRBV6-6	TRBJ2-4	.	CASSYTGKGDIQYF
TRBV9	TRBJ2-7	few	CASSPRLAGDPETYEQYF
TRBV28	TRBJ2-1	.	CASSLFGDRHNEQFF
TRBV14	TRBJ1-4	.	CASSQDLPRGGKLFF
TRBV9	TRBJ1-4	.	CASSPRLNSNEKLFF
TRBV7-2	TRBJ2-7	.	CASSFLAVSSYEQYF
TRBV20-1	TRBJ2-3	.	CSAPTSDTDTQYF
TRBV20-1	TRBJ2-1	few	CSARATGTSGYNEQFF
TRBV29-1	TRBJ2-7	many	CSVARNYEQYF
TRBV5-6	TRBJ1-2	few	CASSGSGGASLGYTF
TRBV4-2	TRBJ2-5	few	CASSQDRVGQETQYF
TRBV27	TRBJ1-6	.	CARRTLHLFELSSYNSPLHF
TRBV5-1	TRBJ2-5	.	CASKQGVQETQYF
TRBV7-2	TRBJ2-5	.	CASSGGRYQETQYF
TRBV24-1	TRBJ1-2	many	CATSGDTNYGYTF
TRBV9	TRBJ2-3	.	CASSVTSGVVDTQYF
TRBV7-2	TRBJ2-3	.	CAGKVGASTDTQYF
TRBV24-1	TRBJ2-3	few	CATSDSLAGGPPRFTDTQYF
TRBV28	TRBJ2-7	many	CASSRPGQGSYEQYF
TRBV7-8	TRBJ2-4	.	CASSLGGTGGWDIQYF
TRBV3-1	TRBJ2-5	.	CASSQVLGPETQYF
TRBV27	TRBJ1-2	.	CASSYKGLYGYTF